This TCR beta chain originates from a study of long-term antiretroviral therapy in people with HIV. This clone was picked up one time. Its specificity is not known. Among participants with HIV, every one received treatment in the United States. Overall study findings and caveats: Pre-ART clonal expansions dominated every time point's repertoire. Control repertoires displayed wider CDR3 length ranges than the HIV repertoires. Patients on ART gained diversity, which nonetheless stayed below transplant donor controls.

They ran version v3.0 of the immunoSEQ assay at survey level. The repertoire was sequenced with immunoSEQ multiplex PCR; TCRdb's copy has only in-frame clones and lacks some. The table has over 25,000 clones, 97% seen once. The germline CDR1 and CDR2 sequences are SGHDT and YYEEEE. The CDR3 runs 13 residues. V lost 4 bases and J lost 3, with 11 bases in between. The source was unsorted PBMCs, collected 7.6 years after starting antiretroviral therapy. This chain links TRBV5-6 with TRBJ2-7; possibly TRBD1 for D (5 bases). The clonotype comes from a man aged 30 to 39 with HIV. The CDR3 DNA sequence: TGTGCCAGCAGCGAGGACACAAACTACGAGCAGTACTTC. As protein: CASSEDTNYEQYF.